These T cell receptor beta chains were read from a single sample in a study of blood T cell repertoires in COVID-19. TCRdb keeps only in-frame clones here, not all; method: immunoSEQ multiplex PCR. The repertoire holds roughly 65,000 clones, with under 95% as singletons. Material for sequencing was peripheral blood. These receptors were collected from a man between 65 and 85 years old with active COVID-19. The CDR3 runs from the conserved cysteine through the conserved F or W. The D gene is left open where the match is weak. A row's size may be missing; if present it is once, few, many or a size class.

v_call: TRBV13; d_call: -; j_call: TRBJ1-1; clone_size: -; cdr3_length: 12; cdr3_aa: CASSSWTFEAFF; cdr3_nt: TGTGCCAGCAGCTCCTGGACATTTGAAGCTTTCTTT
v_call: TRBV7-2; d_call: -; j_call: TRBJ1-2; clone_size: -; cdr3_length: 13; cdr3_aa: CASRRDSNYGYTF; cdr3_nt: TGTGCCAGCAGACGAGACAGTAACTATGGCTACACCTTC
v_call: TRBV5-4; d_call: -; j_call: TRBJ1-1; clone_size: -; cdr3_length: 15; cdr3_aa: CASSLGGGFDTEAFF; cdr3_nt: TGTGCCAGCAGCTTGGGAGGAGGCTTCGACACTGAAGCTTTCTTT
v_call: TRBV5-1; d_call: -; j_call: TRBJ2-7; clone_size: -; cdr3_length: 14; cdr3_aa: CASSPREVTYEQYF; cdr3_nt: TGCGCCAGCAGCCCCAGGGAAGTAACCTACGAGCAGTACTTC
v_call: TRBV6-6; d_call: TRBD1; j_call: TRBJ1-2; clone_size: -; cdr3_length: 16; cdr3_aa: CASTGTGFQFNYGYTF; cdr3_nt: TGTGCCAGCACAGGGACAGGCTTCCAGTTTAACTATGGCTACACCTTC
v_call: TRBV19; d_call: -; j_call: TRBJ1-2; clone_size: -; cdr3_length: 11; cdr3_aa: CASEKDYGYTF; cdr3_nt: TGTGCCAGTGAGAAAGACTATGGCTACACCTTC
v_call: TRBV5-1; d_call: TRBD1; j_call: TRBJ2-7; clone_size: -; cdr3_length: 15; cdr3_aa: CASSLPWTGRSEQYF; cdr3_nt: TGCGCCAGCAGCTTGCCCTGGACAGGGAGGAGCGAGCAGTACTTC
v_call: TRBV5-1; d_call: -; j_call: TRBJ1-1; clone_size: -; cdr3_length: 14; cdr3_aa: CASSASTGYAEAFF; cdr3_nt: TGCGCCAGCAGCGCCTCAACGGGGTACGCTGAAGCTTTCTTT
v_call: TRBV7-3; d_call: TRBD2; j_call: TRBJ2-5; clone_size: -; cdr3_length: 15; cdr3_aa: CASSLLAGGLETQYF; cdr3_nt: TGTGCCAGCAGCTTATTGGCGGGGGGTCTAGAGACCCAGTACTTC
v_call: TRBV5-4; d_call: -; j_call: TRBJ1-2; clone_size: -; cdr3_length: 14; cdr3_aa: CASSFSNSKYGYTF; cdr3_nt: TGTGCCAGCAGCTTCTCCAACAGCAAATATGGCTACACCTTC
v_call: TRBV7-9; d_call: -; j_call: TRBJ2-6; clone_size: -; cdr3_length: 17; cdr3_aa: CASSARDGLTGANVLTF; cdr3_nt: TGTGCCAGCAGCGCGCGGGACGGCCTAACTGGGGCCAACGTCCTGACTTTC
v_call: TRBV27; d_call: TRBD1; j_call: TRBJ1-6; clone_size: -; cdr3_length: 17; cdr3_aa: CASSQRQGYSYNSPLHF; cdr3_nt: TGTGCCAGCAGTCAGAGACAGGGGTACTCCTATAATTCACCCCTCCACTTT
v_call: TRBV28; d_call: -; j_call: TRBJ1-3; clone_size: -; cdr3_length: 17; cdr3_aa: CASSLNFMGGSGNTIYF; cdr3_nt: TGTGCCAGCAGTCTTAACTTCATGGGAGGGTCTGGAAACACCATATATTTT
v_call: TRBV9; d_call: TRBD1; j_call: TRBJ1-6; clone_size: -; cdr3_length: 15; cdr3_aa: CASSAQTGSNSPLHF; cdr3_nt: TGTGCCAGCAGCGCGCAGACAGGGAGTAATTCACCCCTCCACTTT
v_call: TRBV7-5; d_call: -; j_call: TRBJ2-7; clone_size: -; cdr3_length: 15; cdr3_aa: CARSGSQGVHLEQYF; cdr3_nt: TGTGCCAGAAGCGGCAGCCAGGGGGTCCATCTCGAGCAGTACTTC
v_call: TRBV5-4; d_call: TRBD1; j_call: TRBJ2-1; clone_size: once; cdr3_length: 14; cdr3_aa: CASSPHRGGNEQFF; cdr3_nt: TGTGCCAGCAGCCCCCACAGGGGCGGCAATGAGCAGTTCTTC
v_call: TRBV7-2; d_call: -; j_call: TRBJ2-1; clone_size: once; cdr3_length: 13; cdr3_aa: CASSLVPSGEQFF; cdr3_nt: TGTGCCAGCAGCTTAGTACCAAGCGGGGAGCAGTTCTTC
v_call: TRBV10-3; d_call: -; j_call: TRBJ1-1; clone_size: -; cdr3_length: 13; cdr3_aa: CAISDQGDTEAFF; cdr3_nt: TGTGCCATCAGTGACCAGGGTGACACTGAAGCTTTCTTT
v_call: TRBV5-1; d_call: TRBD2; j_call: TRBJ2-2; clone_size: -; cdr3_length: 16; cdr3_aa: CASSFLAGGNTGELFF; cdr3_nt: TGCGCCAGCAGCTTTCTAGCGGGGGGAAACACCGGGGAGCTGTTTTTT
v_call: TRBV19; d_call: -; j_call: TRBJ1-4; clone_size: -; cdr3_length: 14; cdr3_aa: CASSILMSNEKLFF; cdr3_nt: TGTGCCAGTAGTATCTTAATGTCTAATGAAAAACTGTTTTTT